Below, one TCR beta chain is given with its context. Antigen specificity is unknown. A junction boundary mismatches the germline segment, possibly from a read error. This CDR3 region has 14 residues. The germline CDR1 and CDR2 sequences are SSHAT and FNYEAQ (reference sequence). Sequencing used cDNA as its template, made by extracting RNA and reverse transcribing it. Clones were read by immunoSEQ multiplex PCR, and TCRdb kept only the in-frame ones, dropping some. The sample holds around 120,000 clones, about 61% seen once. Noted treatment: oral pan-JAK inhibitor, 5-10 mg twice daily. Specimens obtained from alopecia areata patients comprised lesional scalp punch biopsies and peripheral blood. PBMCs, the starting material, were the source of sorted CD4+ and CD8+ T cells. These data originate in a study of CD8+ T cells in alopecia areata. Whole-study context: The protocol delivered tofacitinib for 6 to 18 months, then withdrew it for 6 months. Study-wide findings and caveats: A great number of expanded lesional clones endured in scalp and blood during tofacitinib.

This TCR came from a human donor with alopecia areata. The chain employs TRBV7-7 and TRBJ2-5; D may be TRBD1 (5 bases). The specimen was CD8+ T cells sorted from blood, collected at week 4, from a patient treated with tofacitinib. In DNA, the CDR3 is TGTGCTAGCAGCTTAGTTTTCGACAGCAAGACCCAGTACTTC. This codes for CASSLVFDSKTQYF.